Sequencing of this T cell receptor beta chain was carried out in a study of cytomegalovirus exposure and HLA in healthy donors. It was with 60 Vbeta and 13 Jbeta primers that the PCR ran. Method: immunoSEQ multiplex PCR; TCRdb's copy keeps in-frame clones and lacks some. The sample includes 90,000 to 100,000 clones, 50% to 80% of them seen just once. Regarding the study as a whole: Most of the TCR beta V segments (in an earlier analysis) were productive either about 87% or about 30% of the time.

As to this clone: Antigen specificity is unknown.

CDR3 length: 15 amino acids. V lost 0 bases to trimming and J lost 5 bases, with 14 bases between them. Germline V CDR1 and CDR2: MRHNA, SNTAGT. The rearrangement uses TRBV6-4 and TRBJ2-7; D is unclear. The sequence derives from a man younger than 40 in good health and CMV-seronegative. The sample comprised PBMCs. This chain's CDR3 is CASSDSGGGQDEQYF. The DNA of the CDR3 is TGTGCCAGCAGTGACTCTGGCGGCGGTCAAGACGAGCAGTACTTC.